This T cell receptor (beta chain) appears in the sequencing data of a study of CD8 T cells in ankylosing spondylitis. MiXCR, run by TCRdb on the 5' RACE reads, gives a single entry per CDR3 protein. The sample lists 180,000 or so distinct CDR3 sequences; around 10% were seen once. This clonotype came up a few times. The CDR3 covers 13 residues. The germline V gene encodes CDR1 SQVTM and CDR2 ANQGSEA. V lost 4 bases to trimming and J lost 5 bases, with 12 bases between them. The clonotype was recovered from a male donor with ankylosing spondylitis or in good health (not recorded which). V and J are TRBV29-1 and TRBJ1-5; tentative D call: TRBD1 (5 bases). The specimen sequenced was blood, either unsorted or a sorted T cell fraction (not recorded which). CDR3 in DNA: TGCAGCGTTGGGGGGGGAATCGATCAGCCCCAGCATTTT. It specifies CSVGGGIDQPQHF.